A selection of T cell receptor beta chains follows, all from one sample in a study of tumor-infiltrating lymphocytes in primary liver carcinoma. One entry per CDR3 protein, called by TCRdb with MiXCR from the multiplex PCR reads. In the table there are hundreds of thousands of distinct CDR3 sequences, 58% of which are singletons. Sample: peripheral blood. The receptors come from a woman in her twenties or thirties with primary liver carcinoma and hepatitis B virus infection. Each CDR3 is given with its conserved first and last residue. The D gene is left open where the match is weak. Part of the rows lack a size; the others show once, few, many or a class for expanded clones.

j_call d_call clone_size v_call cdr3_aa cdr3_nt
TRBJ1-2 . few TRBV5-1 CASKNQGLLPHGYTF TGCGCCAGCAAAAACCAAGGACTTCTTCCTCATGGCTACACCTTC
TRBJ2-3 . few TRBV5-1 CASSLDPSGTGTDTQYF TGCGCCAGCAGCTTGGACCCCAGCGGAACGGGGACAGATACGCAGTATTTT
TRBJ1-2 TRBD1 once TRBV11-2 CARTDPGQGYTF TGTGCCAGGACCGACCCGGGACAGGGCTACACCTTC
TRBJ1-2 . . TRBV10-1 CASSEGYERGPADGYTF TGCGCCAGCAGTGAAGGCTATGAACGGGGACCCGCCGATGGCTACACCTTC
TRBJ1-6 . few TRBV30 CAWSKNSPLHF TGTGCCTGGAGCAAAAATTCACCCCTCCACTTT
TRBJ2-5 . . TRBV25-1 CASSEGYETQYF TGTGCCAGCAGCGAAGGTTACGAGACCCAGTACTTC
TRBJ2-7 . . TRBV12-3/TRBV12-4 CTSSQLAGGEQYF TGTACCAGCAGCCAGTTGGCGGGTGGCGAGCAGTACTTC
TRBJ2-5 . many TRBV29-1 CSTLTETQYF TGCAGCACCCTAACGGAGACCCAGTACTTC
TRBJ1-1 . . TRBV4-1 CVSSQDGSMNTEAFF TGCGTCAGCAGCCAAGATGGGTCTATGAACACTGAAGCTTTCTTT
TRBJ2-6 . few TRBV6-6 CASEDSGANVLTF TGTGCCAGCGAGGACTCTGGGGCCAACGTCCTGACTTTC
TRBJ2-7 TRBD1 many TRBV11-2 CASSIIQGSSSYEQYF TGTGCCAGCAGCATAATACAGGGGTCGAGCTCCTACGAGCAGTACTTC
TRBJ2-2 . many TRBV11-2 CASSLVYPNTGELFF TGTGCCAGCAGCTTAGTCTACCCGAACACCGGGGAGCTGTTTTTT
TRBJ2-1 TRBD1 many TRBV12-3/TRBV12-4 CASSPPGQGINEQFF TGTGCCAGCAGTCCCCCGGGACAGGGTATCAATGAGCAGTTCTTC
TRBJ2-1 TRBD1 . TRBV9 CASSVVGRQGINNEQFF TGTGCCAGCAGCGTAGTCGGAAGACAGGGAATCAACAATGAGCAGTTCTTC
TRBJ2-5 . . TRBV6-1 CAGSAGQTETQYF TGTGCCGGCAGTGCCGGACAGACGGAGACCCAGTACTTC
TRBJ2-2 . few TRBV28 CASSFPLTGELFF TGTGCCAGCAGTTTCCCCCTAACTGGGGAGCTGTTTTTT
TRBJ2-3 . once TRBV7-9 CASSLTGTTDTQYF TGTGCCAGCAGCCTGACAGGCACCACAGATACGCAGTATTTT
TRBJ2-1 . . TRBV7-9 CASSGSGEGVFRNEQFF TGTGCCAGCAGCGGGTCAGGGGAGGGGGTCTTTCGCAATGAGCAGTTCTTC
TRBJ2-5 . many TRBV29-1 CSGTLETQYF TGCAGCGGGACTCTAGAGACCCAGTACTTC
TRBJ2-7 . few TRBV2 CAGRGLSYEQYF TGTGCCGGCAGGGGACTGAGCTACGAGCAGTACTTC
TRBJ2-7 TRBD2 . TRBV5-4 CASSLEGREGDYEQYF TGTGCCAGCAGCTTGGAAGGGCGGGAGGGGGACTACGAGCAGTACTTC
TRBJ2-1 TRBD2 many TRBV5-4 CASSLYLAGTDEQFF TGTGCCAGCAGCTTGTATCTAGCGGGAACGGATGAGCAGTTCTTC
TRBJ1-4 . few TRBV12-3/TRBV12-4 CASSFRVNEKLFF TGTGCCAGCAGTTTCAGAGTTAATGAAAAACTGTTTTTT
TRBJ2-3 . . TRBV11-2 CASSYEGYTDVQYF TGTGCCAGCAGCTATGAGGGCTACACAGATGTGCAGTATTTT
TRBJ1-2 . . TRBV30 CAGPGGYGYTF TGTGCCGGACCGGGGGGATATGGTTACACCTTC
TRBJ2-3 . few TRBV10-2 CASSEGSRGTQYF TGCGCCAGCAGTGAGGGTTCCCGCGGTACGCAGTATTTT
TRBJ1-1 TRBD1 many TRBV29-1 CSVETGAAFF TGCAGCGTTGAGACAGGGGCAGCTTTCTTT
TRBJ2-5 . many TRBV4-3 CASSQDPSSETQYF TGCGCCAGCAGCCAAGATCCCAGTTCCGAGACCCAGTACTTC
TRBJ2-7 TRBD2 . TRBV4-2 CANSQETSGGFYEQYF TGTGCCAACAGCCAAGAGACTAGCGGGGGGTTTTACGAGCAGTACTTC
TRBJ2-3 TRBD2 . TRBV4-2 CASSQDGSLAGSRDTQYF TGTGCCAGCAGCCAAGATGGTTCCCTAGCGGGGTCTAGGGATACGCAGTATTTT
TRBJ2-1 . . TRBV6-2/TRBV6-3 CASKVGGQSDNEQFF TGTGCCAGCAAGGTGGGGGGACAGTCGGACAATGAGCAGTTCTTC
TRBJ2-7 . once TRBV11-2 CASSGGTLNYEQYF TGTGCCAGCAGCGGCGGAACTCTCAACTACGAGCAGTACTTC
TRBJ2-5 . . TRBV28 CASSPGQGQRATQYF TGTGCCAGCTCCCCTGGGCAGGGGCAAAGGGCGACCCAGTACTTC
TRBJ1-4 . . TRBV7-9 CASSLISAGLREKLFF TGTGCCAGCAGCTTAATATCGGCAGGGTTAAGAGAAAAACTGTTTTTT
TRBJ2-3 . many TRBV12-3/TRBV12-4 CASSLTRTQYF TGTGCCAGCAGTTTAACTAGGACGCAGTATTTT
TRBJ2-1 . . TRBV6-5 CASGDGSYNEQFF TGTGCCAGCGGGGACGGGAGCTACAATGAGCAGTTCTTC
TRBJ1-4 TRBD1 . TRBV5-5 CASTKMDRGEKLFF TGTGCCAGCACCAAAATGGACAGGGGTGAAAAACTGTTTTTT
TRBJ2-3 . many TRBV14 CASSRTVSWRGTDTQYF TGTGCCAGCAGCCGCACAGTCAGCTGGCGGGGCACAGATACGCAGTATTTT
TRBJ1-2 . . TRBV10-3 CAISRNSAGGYTF TGTGCCATCAGTCGGAACTCGGCGGGTGGCTACACCTTC
TRBJ2-7 TRBD1 few TRBV6-6 CASRRQGTASGEQYF TGTGCCAGCAGGCGACAGGGCACAGCCTCGGGCGAGCAGTACTTC
TRBJ2-3 . . TRBV10-3 CAISETVWAGVAERPSTDTQYF TGTGCCATCAGTGAGACCGTATGGGCAGGGGTCGCGGAACGGCCTAGCACAGATACGCAGTATTTT
TRBJ1-1 . . TRBV7-3 CASSPTGGTEAFF TGTGCCAGCAGCCCGACTGGTGGCACTGAAGCTTTCTTT
TRBJ2-7 . few TRBV12-3/TRBV12-4 CASSLDSTYEQYF TGTGCCAGCAGTTTGGACAGCACCTACGAGCAGTACTTC